One sample yielded the 16 T cell receptor beta chains listed below, sequenced in a study of neurological immune-mediated disorders. A single record per CDR3 protein comes from TCRdb applying MiXCR to the 5' RACE reads. The repertoire holds approximately 48,000 distinct CDR3 sequences, with around a sixth as singletons. The sequenced sample was PBMCs. The source is a man aged 55 to 70 in good health.

Worth noting for this clonotype: A much bigger clone sits one base away, suggesting this may be a read error. V and J are TRBV7-2 and TRBJ2-3; TRBD2 might be the D (5 bases). Germline lookup yields CDR1 SGHTA and CDR2 FQGNSA. The CDR3 has 11 residues. Here the CDR3 reads CAGRRGDTQYF. Written as DNA, the CDR3 is TGTGCCGGCAGGCGCGGGGATACGCAGTATTTT.

This clonotype was seen many times. The gene calls are TRBV6-2 or TRBV6-3 and TRBJ2-2; 10 positions match TRBD1. CDR3 size: 16 residues. Trimming cost V 0 bases and J 4 bases; bases outside gene matches: 2. Germline V lookup: CDR1 MNHEY, CDR2 SVGEGT. CDR3 sequence reads: CASSYSGTGATGELFF. The CDR3 DNA sequence: TGTGCCAGCAGTTACTCAGGGACAGGGGCCACCGGGGAGCTGTTTTTT.

This clonotype was observed at least ten times. The chain combines TRBV20-1 with TRBJ2-1; 7 bases fit TRBD2. Germline V lookup: CDR1 DFQATT, CDR2 SNEGSKA (reference sequence). The CDR3 contains 15 residues. V shed 0 bases and J 7 bases; nucleotides not matched to a gene: 9. Written as DNA, the CDR3 is TGCAGTGCTAGAGACCCACAGACTAGCCGAAATGAGCAGTTCTTC. Its protein product is CSARDPQTSRNEQFF.

Many counts were recorded for this clonotype. The chain links TRBV20-1 to TRBJ2-5; TRBD1 agrees at 9 bases. V lost 1 base, J lost 5 bases, and 5 bases stayed unmatched. The germline V gene encodes CDR1 DFQATT and CDR2 SNEGSKA (reference sequence). The CDR3 contains 14 residues. The CDR3 protein is CSARVGTGMETQYF. The DNA of the CDR3 is TGCAGTGCTAGAGTAGGGACAGGGATGGAGACCCAGTACTTC.

This clonotype was counted at least ten times. The chain couples TRBV24-1 to TRBJ1-5; D unresolved. The V gene lost 4 bases and the J gene lost 3 bases, with 3 bases spanning the gap. The CDR3 is 12 residues long. Germline CDR1 reads KGHDR; CDR2 reads SFDVKD. This CDR3 is CATSDSNQPQHF. CDR3 nucleotide sequence: TGTGCCACCAGTGACTCCAATCAGCCCCAGCATTTT.

This clonotype was counted many times. The chain couples TRBV7-2 to TRBJ1-2; D is unclear. Trimming shortened V by 5 bases and J by 4 bases, and 11 bases separated the two germline ends. The CDR3 is made up of 13 amino acids. CDR1 and CDR2 from the germline V gene are SGHTA and FQGNSA. CDR3 coding DNA: TGTGCCAGCAGCCCCACCGTGGGCTATGGCTACACCTTC. Its translation: CASSPTVGYGYTF.

This clonotype occurred many times. The chain combines TRBV5-1 with TRBJ2-5; D may be TRBD2 (5 bases). The CDR3 length is 14 residues. V was clipped by 5 bases and J by 4 bases, with 15 bases between them. Germline V gene data show CDR1 as SGHRS and CDR2 as YFSETQ. CDR3 sequence: CASSSTSFSETQYF. DNA of the CDR3: TGCGCCAGCAGTTCAACTAGTTTCTCAGAGACCCAGTACTTC.

This clonotype was picked up many times. The V and J genes are TRBV20-1 and TRBJ2-1, with 8 bases fitting TRBD2. Germline assignment: CDR1 DFQATT and CDR2 SNEGSKA (reference sequence). The CDR3 length is 16 residues. J was trimmed by 6 bases and V by 0 bases; bases with no gene match: 10. The CDR3 DNA follows: TGCAGTGCTAGAGACCCGTCTGGCGGGAGGATCAATGAGCAGTTCTTC. Translated, it gives CSARDPSGGRINEQFF.

This clonotype showed up many times. The gene calls are TRBV28 and TRBJ2-1; 8 bases agree with TRBD1. Germline loops: CDR1 MDHEN, CDR2 SYDVKM. The CDR3 extends over 15 amino acids. Germline trimming cut 6 bases from V and 8 bases from J; bases unmatched to any gene: 12. In DNA, the CDR3 is TGTGCCAGCAGCGTACGGACAGGGTTCTTCTATGAGCAGTTCTTC. This encodes CASSVRTGFFYEQFF.

The chain links TRBV6-2 or TRBV6-3 to TRBJ2-3; 12 nucleotides align to TRBD2. Trimming at V came to 6 bases and at J to 6 bases, leaving 13 bases not matched to a gene. CDR3 length: 17 amino acids. Germline lookup yields CDR1 MNHEY and CDR2 SVGEGT. The CDR3 sequence is CASSYPRTSGIKDTQYF. DNA for the CDR3: TGTGCCAGCAGCTACCCCAGGACTAGCGGGATAAAGGATACGCAGTATTTT.

The sample holds many counts of this clonotype. The chain links TRBV7-2 to TRBJ1-2; D ambiguous. Germline CDR1 reads SGHTA; CDR2 reads FQGNSA. V was pared by 6 bases and J by 8 bases, with 10 bases between. The CDR3 runs 11 residues. CDR3: CASSSTRGYTF. In nucleotides, the CDR3 is TGTGCCAGCAGTTCAACCCGCGGCTACACCTTC.

J is TRBJ2-6 and V is TRBV10-3; 9 bases agree with TRBD1. Germline CDR1 and CDR2: ENHRY and SYGVKD. The CDR3 sequence is 18 residues long. Unmatched junction bases numbered 6, after V lost 3 bases and J lost 0 bases. CDR3 sequence: CAISDRQGVRSGANVLTF. CDR3 nucleotide sequence: TGTGCCATCAGTGATCGACAGGGGGTTCGCTCTGGGGCCAACGTCCTGACTTTC.

This clonotype is medium-sized by share. V and J are TRBV24-1 and TRBJ2-1; D not resolved. The germline V gene encodes CDR1 KGHDR and CDR2 SFDVKD. CDR3 size: 12 residues. Trimming removed 6 bases at V and 2 bases at J, with 4 bases between. Here the CDR3 DNA reads TGTGCCACCAGTACGCCCTACAATGAGCAGTTCTTC. Amino acids: CATSTPYNEQFF.

This clonotype was seen repeatedly, ten times or more. The chain employs TRBV6-5 and TRBJ2-1, with no clear D. Germline V gene lookup returns CDR1 MNHEY and CDR2 SVGAGI. Trimming took 4 bases from V and 4 from J, leaving 8 bases between them. This CDR3 contains 13 residues. The CDR3 spells CASSSAGYNEQFF. The CDR3 nucleotides read TGTGCCAGCAGTTCGGCCGGGTACAATGAGCAGTTCTTC.

This clonotype was recorded at least ten times. The V gene is TRBV20-1, the J gene TRBJ2-1, with 12 bases fitting TRBD2. From germline, CDR1 is DFQATT and CDR2 SNEGSKA (reference sequence). V dropped 3 bases and J dropped 4; count of bases not matched to a gene: 4. The CDR3 spans 15 residues. DNA for the CDR3: TGCAGTGCTAGGACTAGCGGGAGACCTTACAATGAGCAGTTCTTC. Its protein is CSARTSGRPYNEQFF.

This clonotype was recorded at least ten times. The chain uses TRBV5-1 and TRBJ2-3, with no clear D. V lost 2 bases, J lost 5 bases, and 12 bases lay in between. This CDR3 is 14 amino acids long. Germline assignment: CDR1 SGHRS and CDR2 YFSETQ. The CDR3 loop is CASSFMSPRDTQYF. The CDR3 bases are TGCGCCAGCAGCTTTATGTCCCCCCGAGATACGCAGTATTTT.